These T cell receptor beta chains were read from a single sample in a study of T cell changes during pregnancy in multiple sclerosis. Only in-frame clones appear in the TCRdb table, and some are missing; sequencing was by immunoSEQ multiplex PCR. The sample lists around 54,000 clones; about 93% were seen once. Sequenced material: CD4+ T cells from peripheral blood mononuclear cells, taken after pregnancy. These receptors all come from a female donor in good health, enrolled as a control in a pregnancy study. Each CDR3 is given without its conserved first and last residue. Not every row has a clone size; where given, it reads once, few, many or a size class.

>once|TRBV15|13|TRBJ2-7
ATSRTADRTYEQY
>NA|TRBV20-1|8|TRBJ1-4
SARREKLF
>NA|TRBV10-3|11|TRBJ1-2
ATTATGAYGYT
>NA|TRBV5-1|14|TRBJ2-7
ASSSLGLAGTGEQY
>NA|TRBV30|13|TRBJ1-1
AWHRGGGPNTEAF
>few|TRBV6-4|12|TRBJ1-1
ASSDSSWSGVAF
>NA|TRBV18|12|TRBJ1-2
ASSLTGQGYGYT
>once|TRBV2|9|TRBJ2-7
ASSPGDEQY
>NA|TRBV6-5|13|TRBJ2-2
ASSYSFLVAGELF
>NA|TRBV14|13|TRBJ1-4
ASSRTPGGNGKLF
>NA|TRBV19|15|TRBJ1-5
ASSQRQTAYSNQPQH
>NA|TRBV7-2|12|TRBJ1-4
ASSLVANNEKLF
>once|TRBV6-1|13|TRBJ1-5
ASILQPYSNQPQH
>NA|TRBV19|11|TRBJ2-7
ASGAGGPAEQY
>NA|TRBV5-1|14|TRBJ2-2
ASTRLAGTGTGELF
>few|TRBV20-1|9|TRBJ1-1
SARFDSEAF
>NA|TRBV19|11|TRBJ2-5
ASIGAGDWTQY
>NA|TRBV28|14|TRBJ2-1
ASSLGGSSSYNEQF
>NA|TRBV4-2|11|TRBJ1-2
ASSYGVSDGYT
>NA|TRBV5-1|11|TRBJ1-2
ASTIRMGGGYT
>once|TRBV19|12|TRBJ2-6
ASLPTSGANVLT
>NA|TRBV29-1|10|TRBJ1-2
SVEEGGGGYT
>NA|TRBV30|11|TRBJ1-2
AWSVLPIYGYT
>NA|TRBV18|14|TRBJ2-1
ASSPTDGRSYNEQF
>NA|TRBV9|9|TRBJ1-2
ASSRDYGYT
>once|TRBV6-1|16|TRBJ2-3
ASSGYRTSGTQQDTQY
>once|TRBV7-8|13|TRBJ2-5
ASSLVDGGGQTQY
>NA|TRBV2|13|TRBJ1-4
ASTQGWVLNEKLF
>NA|TRBV28|12|TRBJ2-5
ASSLWGLQETQY
>once|TRBV19|12|TRBJ1-1
ASSISVWNTEAF
>NA|TRBV5-1|14|TRBJ2-2
ASSWKTDSLTGELF
>NA|TRBV6-5|13|TRBJ1-3
ASGGLGLPGNTIY
>NA|TRBV19|11|TRBJ1-2
ASSSLQRSGYT
>NA|TRBV2|14|TRBJ1-5
ASSELGTVEGQPQH
>NA|TRBV20-1|9|TRBJ2-1
SALHGGEQF
>once|TRBV12-2|16|TRBJ2-3
ASRLVTGTDTSTDTQY
>NA|TRBV18|12|TRBJ1-3
ASSPPGQKNTIY
>NA|TRBV25-1|13|TRBJ1-5
ASSAAGTGRQPQH
>few|TRBV11-2|13|TRBJ2-1
ASSPRDSSYNEQF
>NA|TRBV6-1|13|TRBJ2-7
ASSEAGTGAYEQY
>few|TRBV6-1|13|TRBJ1-5
ASSEAAGSNQPQH
>NA|TRBV14|12|TRBJ2-3
ASSQYGGADTQY
>NA|TRBV27|17|TRBJ2-4
ASSPGLVRVAIAKNIQY
>NA|TRBV5-1|13|TRBJ2-7
ASSLPGLSSYEQY
>NA|TRBV6-4|16|TRBJ2-2
ASSTFPSGRADTGELF
>NA|TRBV7-2|13|TRBJ1-4
ASSFSGTRGEKLF
>NA|TRBV10-3|7|TRBJ1-2
AAGYGYT
>NA|TRBV7-9|13|TRBJ2-7
ASSLGRLEGYEQY